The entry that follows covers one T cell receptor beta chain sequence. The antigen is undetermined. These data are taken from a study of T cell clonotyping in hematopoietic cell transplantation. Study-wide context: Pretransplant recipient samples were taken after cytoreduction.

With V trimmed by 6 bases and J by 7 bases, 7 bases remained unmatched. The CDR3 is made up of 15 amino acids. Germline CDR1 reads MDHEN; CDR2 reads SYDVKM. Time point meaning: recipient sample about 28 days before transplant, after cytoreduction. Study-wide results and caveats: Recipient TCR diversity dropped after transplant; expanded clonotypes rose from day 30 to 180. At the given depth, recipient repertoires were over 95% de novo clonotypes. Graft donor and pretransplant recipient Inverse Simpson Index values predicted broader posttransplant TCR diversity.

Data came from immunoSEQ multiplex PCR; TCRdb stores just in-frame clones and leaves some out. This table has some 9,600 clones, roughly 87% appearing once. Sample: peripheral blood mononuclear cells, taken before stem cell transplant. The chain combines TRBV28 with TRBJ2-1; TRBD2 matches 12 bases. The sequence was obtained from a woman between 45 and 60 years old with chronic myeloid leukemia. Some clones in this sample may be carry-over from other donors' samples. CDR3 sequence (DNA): TGTGCCAGCAGATTGGGACTAGCGGGCAAGAATGAGCAGTTCTTC. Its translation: CASRLGLAGKNEQFF.